Following are 21 T cell receptor beta chains from one sample sequenced in a study of blood T cells in healthy people across ages. Using a J-beta primer mix together with a sample-barcoded 5' primer, a second PCR was run for roughly 7 to 12 cycles. In TCRdb, the 5' RACE reads were re-called with MiXCR into one record per CDR3 protein. The sample holds over a million distinct CDR3 sequences, approximately 26% seen once. This sample also belongs to another study, concerning T cells of mothers and their children.

Sequencing was carried out using blood. These receptors all stem from a girl aged 2 to 9 in good health.

There are a few counts of this clonotype. J is TRBJ2-1 and V is TRBV6-1, with TRBD2 matching 9 bases. The DNA end lines up better with TRBJ2-5; the J call may be wrong. CDR1 MNHNS and CDR2 SASEGT come from the germline V gene. The CDR3 runs 16 residues. CDR3 DNA: TGTGCCAGCAGTGAAGAAGAACTAGCGGGCGGAGAGACCCAGTACTTC. It is translated as CASSEEELAGGETQYF.

The chain is built from TRBV28 and TRBJ1-4, with D possibly matching TRBD1 (5 bases). Germline V gives CDR1 MDHEN, CDR2 SYDVKM. This CDR3 contains 14 residues. Trimming left V 1 base short and J 6 bases short, with 9 bases between. The CDR3 is CASSLSQGDEKLFF. The CDR3 DNA sequence: TGTGCCAGCAGTTTATCGCAGGGCGATGAAAAACTGTTTTTT.

This clonotype has more than one count but fewer than ten. This rearrangement joins TRBV7-9 to TRBJ2-7, with D perhaps assigned TRBD1 or TRBD2 (5 bases each). Germline lookup yields CDR1 SEHNR and CDR2 FQNEAQ (reference sequence). Trimming took off 4 bases at V and 3 bases at J, with 22 bases between the two ends. The CDR3 is 17 amino acids. The DNA of the CDR3 is TGTGCCAGCAGCTCGCTCCTTCTGGGGGAACCCCTCTACGAGCAGTACTTC. Protein: CASSSLLLGEPLYEQYF.

This clonotype appeared a few times. V gene TRBV27 combines with J gene TRBJ2-3, with D uncertain. The germline V gene encodes CDR1 MNHEY and CDR2 SMNVEV (reference sequence). The CDR3 runs to 13 residues. V dropped 10 bases and J dropped 4 bases, with 15 bases sitting between them. The CDR3 DNA reads as TGTGCCACCTGGTTTTATGGAGCAGATACGCAGTATTTT. This translates into CATWFYGADTQYF.

V and J are TRBV7-2 and TRBJ1-2; perhaps TRBD1 as D (5 bases). The germline V gene has CDR1 SGHTA and CDR2 FQGNSA. This CDR3 region has 15 residues. V was pared by 2 bases and J by 2 bases, with 12 bases between. This CDR3 reads CASSLTGWTNYGYTF. The DNA of the CDR3 is TGTGCCAGCAGCTTAACGGGATGGACAAACTATGGCTACACCTTC.

There are a few counts of this clonotype. One end of the junction does not line up with germline, which may come from a read error. The rearrangement uses TRBV29-1 and TRBJ1-2; unclear D gene. The CDR3 has 12 amino acids. CDR1 is SQVTM and CDR2 is ANQGSEA in the germline V gene. The CDR3 DNA follows: TGCAGCGTCCGCCAGACGTCGGGTGGCCACACCTTC. It is translated as CSVRQTSGGHTF.

This clonotype was counted between two and nine times. CDR3 loop: CASSTTIPNRETQYF. The CDR3 DNA reads TGTGCCAGCAGTACGACGATTCCTAACAGGGAGACCCAGTACTTC. The V gene is TRBV28, the J gene TRBJ2-5, with a weak D call TRBD1 (5 bases). The V gene's germline CDR1 is MDHEN and CDR2 SYDVKM. The CDR3 loop spans 15 amino acids. V gave up 5 bases and J gave up 5 bases, with 18 bases separating them.

This clonotype was found a few times. J is TRBJ2-1 and V is TRBV6-2 or TRBV6-3; 9 bases agree with TRBD1. This CDR3 comprises 14 residues. Unmatched junction bases numbered 9, after V lost 6 bases and J lost 9 bases. Germline CDR1 MNHEY, CDR2 SVGEGT. CDR3 DNA: TGTGCCAGCAGACTTACAGGGGGCTATGGTGAGCAGTTCTTC. It encodes CASRLTGGYGEQFF.

This clonotype was seen a handful of times. The chain is built from TRBV4-3 and TRBJ1-1; no clear D. The CDR3 runs 13 residues. Trimming shortened V by 0 bases and J by 10 bases, and 12 bases separated the two germline ends. CDR1 and CDR2 (germline): LGHNA, YSLEER. The CDR3 loop reads CASSQDGGASAFF. CDR3 DNA sequence: TGCGCCAGCAGCCAAGATGGAGGCGCGTCAGCTTTCTTT.

The chain has TRBV24-1 and TRBJ2-5; D is possibly TRBD2 (5 bases). TRBJ2-7 matches the DNA end more closely, so the J call is doubtful. Germline V gene lookup returns CDR1 KGHDR and CDR2 SFDVKD. This CDR3 comprises 14 residues. CDR3 coding DNA: TGTGCCACCAGTGACCCGGACTCCTTATACGAGCAGTACTTC. Translated: CATSDPDSLYEQYF.

V usage is TRBV3-1 and J usage is TRBJ2-3; 7 positions agree with TRBD2. Germline CDR1 and CDR2: LGHDT and YNNKEL (reference sequence). Trimming at V came to 4 bases and at J to 6 bases, leaving 4 bases not matched to a gene. This CDR3 comprises 13 residues. CDR3 coding DNA: TGTGCCAGCAGCCCGAACGGGGGGGATACGCAGTATTTT. This sequence encodes CASSPNGGDTQYF.

This clonotype was observed a few times. The CDR3 DNA reads TGTGCCAGCAGCCTAGGCTGGACAGGGGGCCCCGACGAGCAGTACTTC. Translating gives CASSLGWTGGPDEQYF. This chain connects TRBV4-2 to TRBJ2-7; 11 positions agree with TRBD1. This CDR3 contains 16 residues. In germline, CDR1 is LGHNA, CDR2 YNFKEQ. V shed 4 bases and J 5 bases; nucleotides not matched to a gene: 10.

The J gene is TRBJ2-7, the V gene TRBV3-1, with D perhaps TRBD2 (5 bases). The CDR3 sequence is 15 residues long. Trimming pared 1 base from V and 7 bases from J, leaving 17 bases between. Germline V gives CDR1 LGHDT, CDR2 YNNKEL (reference sequence). The CDR3 is CASSQGTGSRDEQYF. Here the CDR3 DNA reads TGTGCCAGCAGCCAAGGGACGGGGTCACGAGATGAGCAGTACTTC.

The chain uses TRBV20-1 and TRBJ1-2, with 9 bases lining up with TRBD1. With 1 base clipped from V and 2 bases from J, the junction kept 5 bases outside the gene matches. Germline loops: CDR1 DFQATT, CDR2 SNEGSKA (reference sequence). This CDR3 has 15 amino acids. The CDR3 spells CSARALGQGNYGYTF. CDR3 DNA: TGCAGTGCTAGAGCCCTAGGACAGGGGAACTATGGCTACACCTTC.

The chain has TRBV7-9 and TRBJ2-7; D unresolved. Germline assignment: CDR1 SEHNR and CDR2 FQNEAQ (reference sequence). V lost 4 bases, J lost 3 bases, and 13 bases lay in between. The CDR3 has 14 residues. CDR3 amino acids: CASSSTAQHYEQYF. In DNA, the CDR3 is TGTGCCAGCAGCTCAACCGCCCAGCACTACGAGCAGTACTTC.

This clonotype was counted a few times. Germline and junction disagree at one end, which may indicate a read error. The CDR3 reads CSVARGEEAQYF. CDR3 DNA sequence: TGCAGCGTTGCAAGGGGTGAAGAGGCCCAGTACTTC. J is TRBJ2-5 and V is TRBV29-1; weak D call: TRBD1 (5 bases). The CDR3 is 12 residues long. Germline V gene data show CDR1 as SQVTM and CDR2 as ANQGSEA.

The chain is built from TRBV29-1 and TRBJ2-7; TRBD2 matches at 10 bases. The V gene's germline CDR1 is SQVTM and CDR2 ANQGSEA. The CDR3 spans 12 residues. With V trimmed by 5 bases and J by 6 bases, 4 bases remained unmatched. The CDR3 DNA follows: TGCAGCGTTTGGGGACTAGCGCTCGAGCAGTACTTC. Amino acid sequence: CSVWGLALEQYF.

The V call is TRBV2, the J call TRBJ2-2, with 9 positions matching TRBD1. With 2 bases clipped from V and 4 bases from J, the junction kept 5 bases outside the gene matches. The CDR3 contains 16 residues. Germline-derived CDR1 and CDR2 are SNHLY and FYNNEI. This CDR3 is CASSESSGQGTGELFF. CDR3 DNA: TGTGCCAGCAGTGAAAGCTCGGGACAGGGCACCGGGGAGCTGTTTTTT.

This clonotype was recorded a few times. The chain joins TRBV5-1 to TRBJ1-1; TRBD1 agrees at 11 bases. Germline V CDR1 and CDR2: SGHRS, YFSETQ. The V gene end was trimmed by 0 bases and the J gene end by 11 bases; junction bases not matched to a gene: 9. The CDR3 is 15 amino acids. CDR3: CASSLGLGQGADAFF. The CDR3 nucleotides are TGCGCCAGCAGCTTGGGCCTCGGACAGGGGGCAGATGCTTTCTTT.

The chain links TRBV28 to TRBJ2-1, with TRBD2 matching over 15 bases. This CDR3 is built from 16 residues. Germline CDR1 is MDHEN and CDR2 is SYDVKM. The ends lost 6 bases at V and 9 bases at J; junction bases unmatched: 9. CDR3 residues: CASSPGTSGGFGEQFF. The CDR3 coding sequence is TGTGCCAGCAGCCCAGGGACTAGCGGGGGGTTCGGTGAGCAGTTCTTC.

This clonotype was counted between two and nine times. CDR3 bases: TGTGCCACCACGACTAGCGGGAATACCGGGGAGCTGTTTTTT. Residues: CATTTSGNTGELFF. This chain links TRBV24-1 with TRBJ2-2; 11 bases align to TRBD2. CDR1 is KGHDR and CDR2 is SFDVKD in the germline V gene. The CDR3 runs to 14 residues. After removal of 8 bases from V and 5 bases from J, the junction contained 3 bases not matched to a gene.